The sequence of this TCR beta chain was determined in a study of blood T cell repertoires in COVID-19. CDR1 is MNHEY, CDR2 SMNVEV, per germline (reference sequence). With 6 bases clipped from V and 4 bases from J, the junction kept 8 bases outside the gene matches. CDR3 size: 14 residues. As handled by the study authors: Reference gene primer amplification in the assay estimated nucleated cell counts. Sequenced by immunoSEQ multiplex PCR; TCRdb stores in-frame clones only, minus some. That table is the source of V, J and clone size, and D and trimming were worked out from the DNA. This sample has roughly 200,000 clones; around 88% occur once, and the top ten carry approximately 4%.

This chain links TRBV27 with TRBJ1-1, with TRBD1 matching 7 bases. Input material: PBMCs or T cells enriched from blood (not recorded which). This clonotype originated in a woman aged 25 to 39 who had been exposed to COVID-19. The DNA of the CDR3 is TGTGCCAGCAGGGACAGGAGGACGGCCACTGAAGCTTTCTTT. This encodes CASRDRRTATEAFF.